This T cell receptor (beta chain) is drawn from a study of T cells in Graves' hyperthyroidism and ophthalmopathy. Amplification targeted TCR beta CDR3 regions from RNA transcripts. A first-round RT-PCR of the TCR CDR3 used the HTBI primer set. TCRdb ran MiXCR on the multiplex PCR reads and lists one entry per CDR3 protein. The sample consists of about 400,000 distinct CDR3 sequences, 13% to 15% of them appearing once. The CDR3 spans 13 residues. CDR1 SQVTM and CDR2 ANQGSEA come from the germline V gene. V dropped 3 bases and J dropped 5 bases, with 13 bases sitting between them. This clonotype showed up many times.

This clonotype was sampled from a woman aged 55-69 years with Graves' ophthalmopathy. The chain links TRBV29-1 to TRBJ2-5; D is unresolved. Input material: blood. The CDR3 region has the DNA TGCAGCGTTGAGTGGGCAGTCAAGGAGACCCAGTACTTC. It yields the protein CSVEWAVKETQYF.